One sample yielded the 27 T cell receptor beta chains listed below, sequenced in a study of Tregs in tolerant kidney transplant recipients. The assay was immunoSEQ multiplex PCR, and TCRdb's table has in-frame clones only and misses some. This sample has approximately 93,000 clones, with roughly 93% found just once. The starting material was CD4+ T cells from blood, obtained before the transplant. The receptors were gathered from a human donor who received a combined kidney and bone marrow transplant.

The chain combines TRBV7-3 with TRBJ2-1; the D gene is possibly TRBD2 (6 bases). V dropped 5 bases and J dropped 10 bases, with 9 bases sitting between them. Germline CDR1 and CDR2: SGHTA and FQGTGA. The CDR3 sequence is 11 residues long. The CDR3 nucleotides are TGTGCCAGCAGCGCGGGATCCGAGCAGTTCTTC. It encodes CASSAGSEQFF.

With respect to this clone: Other DNA sequences in the sample encode the same CDR3. The chain links TRBV5-6 to TRBJ1-6, with 8 bases that match TRBD1. CDR3 length: 15 amino acids. Trimming cost V 2 bases and J 5 bases; bases outside gene matches: 3. Germline V CDR1 and CDR2: SGHDT, YYEEEE. The chain's CDR3 is CASSLLDRDNSPLHF. In DNA form, the CDR3 reads TGTGCCAGCAGCTTACTGGACAGGGATAATTCACCCCTCCACTTT.

This clone was observed a handful of times. V usage is TRBV10-1 and J usage is TRBJ2-1; D is possibly TRBD1 (6 bases). Trimming shortened V by 4 bases and J by 8 bases, and 18 bases separated the two germline ends. CDR1 and CDR2 from the germline V gene are WNHNN and SYGVQD (reference sequence). CDR3 length equals 15 residues. In DNA form, the CDR3 reads TGCGCCAGCAGTGGGATAACTCGACAGGTACATGAGCAGTTCTTC. Encoded protein: CASSGITRQVHEQFF.

In its sample, this clone was seen once. The V gene is TRBV7-2, the J gene TRBJ2-3, with TRBD1 identical over 7 bases. With 4 bases clipped from V and 8 bases from J, the junction kept 6 bases outside the gene matches. Germline values: CDR1 SGHTA, CDR2 FQGNSA. The CDR3 covers 13 residues. The CDR3 loop reads CASSSNRDSTQYF. As DNA, the CDR3 is TGTGCCAGCAGCTCGAACAGGGACAGTACGCAGTATTTT.

The chain carries TRBV28 and TRBJ2-7; perhaps TRBD1 as D (5 bases). This CDR3 is built from 16 residues. V gave up 5 bases and J gave up 4 bases, with 21 bases separating them. CDR1 and CDR2 (germline): MDHEN, SYDVKM. The CDR3 DNA reads as TGTGCCAGCAGTCTAAGGACATCTCCTCGTTATTACGAGCAGTACTTC. Its translation is CASSLRTSPRYYEQYF.

The chain uses TRBV19 and TRBJ1-5; D might be TRBD1 (6 bases). Between the trimmed V and J ends, which lost 4 bases and 6 bases, there was a span of 10 bases. Germline CDR1 is LNHDA and CDR2 is SQIVND (reference sequence). The CDR3 is 13 amino acids. CDR3 residues: CASSNRARQPQHF. In DNA, the CDR3 is TGTGCCAGTAGTAACAGGGCCCGTCAGCCCCAGCATTTT.

This clone was seen a handful of times. The chain has TRBV10-3 and TRBJ1-6, with 8 positions matching TRBD1. Per germline, CDR1 ENHRY and CDR2 SYGVKD. CDR3 size: 14 residues. Trimming removed 6 bases from V and 6 bases from J; junction bases left unmatched: 4. The CDR3 nucleotides read TGTGCCATCAGACCAGACAGGGGTAATTCACCCCTCCACTTT. Amino acids: CAIRPDRGNSPLHF.

This chain joins TRBV7-9 and TRBJ1-1, with D perhaps TRBD1 (6 bases). Germline-derived CDR1 and CDR2 are SEHNR and FQNEAQ (reference sequence). CDR3 length: 15 amino acids. V gave up 6 bases and J gave up 1 base, with 15 bases separating them. The CDR3 DNA sequence: TGTGCCAGCAGAAGATCCGGGACACAGAACACTGAAGCTTTCTTT. The encoded protein is CASRRSGTQNTEAFF.

The rearrangement links TRBV19 to TRBJ2-1, with D unclear. V gave up 2 bases and J gave up 9 bases, with 8 bases separating them. Germline V gene data show CDR1 as LNHDA and CDR2 as SQIVND (reference sequence). CDR3 length: 12 amino acids. The CDR3 DNA sequence: TGTGCCAGTAGTATAATCGGCGGTGAGCAGTTCTTC. It encodes CASSIIGGEQFF.

DNA of the CDR3: TGTGCCAGCAGCACCGGTCCCGGGACAGGGAGAAACACCATATATTTT. This encodes CASSTGPGTGRNTIYF. The chain recombines TRBV7-9 with TRBJ1-3; 9 bases align to TRBD1. The CDR3 is 16 amino acids. V lost 5 bases and J lost 5; bases outside the gene matches: 10. Looked up from germline, CDR1 is SEHNR and CDR2 is FQNEAQ (reference sequence).

This clone was seen only once. This chain links TRBV19 with TRBJ2-7; TRBD1 aligns across 9 bases. Trimming removed 4 bases from V and 7 bases from J; junction bases left unmatched: 11. Germline CDR1 reads LNHDA; CDR2 reads SQIVND (reference sequence). This CDR3 is built from 15 residues. The CDR3 DNA sequence: TGTGCCAGTAGTAAAAACAGGGGGCTCCTTCGGGAGCAGTACTTC. This codes for CASSKNRGLLREQYF.

V usage is TRBV19 and J usage is TRBJ1-3; D not certain. Germline-derived CDR1 and CDR2 are LNHDA and SQIVND (reference sequence). CDR3 size: 14 residues. Trimming pared 4 bases from V and 0 bases from J, leaving 7 bases between. CDR3 nucleotide sequence: TGTGCCAGTAGTACGGGATTCTCTGGAAACACCATATATTTT. This encodes CASSTGFSGNTIYF.

The chain joins TRBV4-2 to TRBJ2-7; the D is unclear. The germline CDR1 and CDR2 sequences are LGHNA and YNFKEQ. The CDR3 is made up of 13 amino acids. The V and J ends lost 3 bases and 3 bases respectively, with 9 bases between them. The CDR3 DNA is TGTGCCAGCAGCCATTCGACACACTACGAGCAGTACTTC. It translates to CASSHSTHYEQYF.

The chain links TRBV6-5 to TRBJ2-3; 10 nucleotides align to TRBD2. The germline V gene has CDR1 MNHEY and CDR2 SVGAGI. The V segment lost 6 bases and the J segment 3 bases; nucleotides outside the gene matches: 3. The CDR3 spans 14 residues. The CDR3 DNA reads as TGTGCCAGCAGGCGGACTAGCGGTACAGATACGCAGTATTTT. Translation: CASRRTSGTDTQYF.

The chain uses TRBV6-6 and TRBJ2-4, with TRBD1 matching 7 bases. In germline, CDR1 is MNHNY, CDR2 SVGAGI (reference sequence). V dropped 7 bases and J dropped 7; count of bases not matched to a gene: 13. This CDR3 has 15 residues. CDR3: CASTQGVSVWNIQYF. The CDR3 DNA reads as TGTGCCAGCACTCAGGGGGTGTCTGTATGGAACATTCAGTACTTC.

V usage is TRBV5-1 and J usage is TRBJ2-3, with D uncertain. Per the germline V gene, CDR1 is SGHRS and CDR2 is YFSETQ. The CDR3 length is 13 residues. Trimming stripped 0 bases from V and 5 bases from J, with 7 bases between. The CDR3 is CASSLVAGDTQYF. The CDR3 DNA sequence: TGCGCCAGCAGCTTGGTCGCAGGAGATACGCAGTATTTT. Together with reference TRBV5-1 and TRBJ2-3, the CDR3 gives the full variable domain: KAGVTQTPRYLIKTRGQQVTLSCSPISGHRSVSWYQQTPGQGLQFLFEYFSETQRNKGNFPGRFSGRQFSNSRSEMNVSTLELGDSALYLCASSLVAGDTQYFGPGTRLTVL.

The chain carries TRBV29-1 and TRBJ2-5, with TRBD1 identical over 8 bases. The closer fit of TRBJ2-7 to the DNA end suggests the J call may be wrong. Germline CDR1 and CDR2: SQVTM and ANQGSEA. The CDR3 sequence is 15 residues long. CDR3 DNA sequence: TGCAGCGCCGTTCTATGGACAGGGAATCGTCGCGAGCAGTACTTC. Translation: CSAVLWTGNRREQYF.

The genes are TRBV19 and TRBJ1-2; 7 bases agree with TRBD1. There are 12 residues in the CDR3. J gave up 2 bases and V 9 bases, and 3 bases lay outside the gene matches. Germline V gene data show CDR1 as LNHDA and CDR2 as SQIVND (reference sequence). The CDR3 DNA follows: TGTGCCAGCTCGGGACAGAACTATGGCTACACCTTC. Residues: CASSGQNYGYTF. The full variable domain, rest sourced from reference TRBV19 and TRBJ1-2, is DGGITQSPKYLFRKEGQNVTLSCEQNLNHDAMYWYRQDPGQGLRLIYYSQIVNDFQKGDIAEGYSVSREKKESFPLTVTSAQKNPTAFYLCASSGQNYGYTFGSGTRLTVV.

This clone was counted a single time. The genes are TRBV6-4 and TRBJ2-1; 9 nucleotides agree with TRBD2. Unmatched junction bases numbered 5, after V lost 5 bases and J lost 9 bases. Looked up from germline, CDR1 is MRHNA and CDR2 is SNTAGT. The CDR3 spans 13 residues. CDR3 in amino acids: CASSIDSGSEQFF. In nucleotides, the CDR3 is TGTGCCAGCAGTATTGATAGCGGGAGTGAGCAGTTCTTC.

V usage is TRBV7-6 and J usage is TRBJ2-2, with D perhaps matching TRBD1 (6 bases). V lost 5 bases to trimming and J lost 7 bases, with 14 bases between them. This CDR3 comprises 14 residues. The V gene's germline CDR1 is SGHVS and CDR2 FNYEAQ. The chain's CDR3 is CASSITGRRGELFF. In DNA form, the CDR3 reads TGTGCCAGCAGCATAACAGGGAGACGCGGGGAGCTGTTTTTT.

J is TRBJ2-1 and V is TRBV6-5, with TRBD2 identical over 7 bases. Germline CDR1 is MNHEY and CDR2 is SVGAGI. V shed 4 bases and J 8 bases; nucleotides not matched to a gene: 11. The CDR3 has 15 amino acids. The CDR3 here is CASSSPGLRRYEQFF. The CDR3 nucleotides read TGTGCCAGCAGTTCCCCGGGACTACGACGTTATGAGCAGTTCTTC.

This clone occurred once. V is TRBV15 and J is TRBJ1-5, with 10 bases lining up with TRBD1. V lost 1 base, J lost 0 bases, and 6 bases stayed unmatched. Germline assignment: CDR1 LNHNV and CDR2 YYDKDF (reference sequence). This CDR3 is 18 amino acids long. The CDR3 reads CATSRGGQGLYSNQPQHF. CDR3 nucleotide sequence: TGTGCCACCAGCAGAGGGGGACAGGGGCTATATAGCAATCAGCCCCAGCATTTT.

The chain is built from TRBV4-3 and TRBJ2-2, with D maybe TRBD2 (5 bases). The CDR3 is 15 residues long. Trimming removed 1 base at V and 3 bases at J, with 9 bases between. CDR1 and CDR2 from the germline V gene are LGHNA and YSLEER. The DNA for the CDR3 is TGCGCCAGCAGCCAAGCACTAGTGCACACCGGGGAGCTGTTTTTT. Amino acid sequence: CASSQALVHTGELFF.

This clone occurred once. The chain is built from TRBV4-2 and TRBJ2-3, with 10 bases aligning to TRBD2. Per germline, CDR1 LGHNA and CDR2 YNFKEQ. This CDR3 comprises 19 residues. Trimming cost V 0 bases and J 3 bases; bases outside gene matches: 12. The CDR3: CASSQEMVRASGRTDTQYF. CDR3 coding DNA: TGTGCCAGCAGCCAAGAAATGGTCCGAGCTAGCGGGAGAACAGATACGCAGTATTTT.

This chain uses TRBV15 with TRBJ1-4, with TRBD1 matching 9 bases. The CDR3 runs 17 residues. Trimming cost V 5 bases and J 5 bases; bases outside gene matches: 12. Per the germline V gene, CDR1 is LNHNV and CDR2 is YYDKDF (reference sequence). The CDR3 is CATSFGQGQTRNEKLFF. The DNA of the CDR3 is TGTGCCACCAGCTTCGGACAGGGGCAAACCCGAAATGAAAAACTGTTTTTT.

The chain couples TRBV6-5 to TRBJ1-2; possibly TRBD1 for D (5 bases). CDR3 length: 13 amino acids. The V end lost 5 bases, the J end lost 3 bases, and 10 bases lay between the germline ends. Germline V CDR1 and CDR2: MNHEY, SVGAGI. CDR3 region: CASSPRGYYGYTF. The CDR3 bases are TGTGCCAGCAGTCCCCGGGGGTACTATGGCTACACCTTC.

The chain combines TRBV9 with TRBJ2-5; 10 bases align to TRBD2. Germline V CDR1 and CDR2: SGDLS, YYNGEE. The CDR3 is made up of 18 amino acids. The trim removed 0 bases at V and 4 bases at J, leaving 12 bases unmatched. CDR3 in DNA: TGTGCCAGCAGCGTAGGGTCTAGCGGGGGACAAGCATCAGAGACCCAGTACTTC. Amino acid sequence: CASSVGSSGGQASETQYF.